This TCR beta chain derives from a study of blood T cell repertoires in COVID-19. Study-level background: Samples of COVID-19 (acute and convalescent) were obtained from the United States, Italy and Spain. In each case, the material was cDNA or gDNA derived from T cells, B-cell-depleted T cells, or PBMCs.

TCRdb's copy holds only in-frame clones and misses some; the assay was immunoSEQ multiplex PCR. The sample comprises approximately 290,000 clones, just under 90% of which are singletons, and 11% rests with the top ten. Looked up from germline, CDR1 is MNHNY and CDR2 is SVGAGI (reference sequence). This CDR3 comprises 13 residues. The V end lost 0 bases, the J end lost 10 bases, and 10 bases lay between the germline ends. The sequenced material came from peripheral blood. This rearrangement joins TRBV6-6 to TRBJ2-1; tentatively, D is TRBD2 (6 bases). This clonotype originated in a woman in her 30s with COVID-19, enrolled during active disease. DNA of the CDR3: TGTGCCAGCAGTTACTCGAATGGGGGGGAGCAGTTCTTC. Amino acid sequence: CASSYSNGGEQFF.